Below are 2 T cell receptor beta chains sequenced from a single sample in a study of beta chain features in type 1 diabetes. Expressed TCRB transcripts were sequenced because the isolated RNA had all been reverse transcribed beforehand. Libraries were prepared by immunoSEQ multiplex PCR; TCRdb keeps only in-frame clonotypes and omits some of them. The table lists over 150,000 clones, less than 15% of them singletons. The specimen sequenced was central memory CD4+ T cells from blood. These receptors all come from a woman between 18 and 29 years old in good health.

The V gene is TRBV12-5, the J gene TRBJ2-2; 11 bases are a match to TRBD2. V shed 6 bases, J shed 4 bases, and the junction held 7 bases outside the gene matches. CDR1 and CDR2 (germline): LGHNT, FRNRAP. The CDR3 spans 16 residues. The CDR3 DNA follows: TGTGCTAGTGGGCCAGGGACTAGCGGAACCACCGGGGAGCTGTTTTTT. This sequence encodes CASGPGTSGTTGELFF.

The chain uses TRBV25-1 and TRBJ2-1; 7 nucleotides align to TRBD2. The CDR3 runs to 14 residues. Germline CDR1 MGHDK, CDR2 SYGVNS. V was pared by 4 bases and J by 9 bases, with 9 bases of the junction left unmatched. CDR3 loop: CASSVGAGVVEQFF. CDR3 bases: TGTGCCAGCAGTGTCGGGGCGGGAGTTGTTGAGCAGTTCTTC.